A single sample gave rise to the 14 T cell receptor beta chains below, sequenced in a study of blood T cells in healthy people across ages. Sample-barcoded 5' priming and a J-beta primer mix drove a second PCR of about 6 to 12 cycles. TCRdb ran MiXCR on the 5' RACE reads and lists one entry per CDR3 protein. The table has around 1,100,000 distinct CDR3 sequences, around two fifths seen once. Sequencing input: blood. The receptors originated from a man aged 18 to 30 in good health.

The chain employs TRBV20-1 and TRBJ1-1; D call uncertain. The CDR3 has 13 residues. Germline values: CDR1 DFQATT, CDR2 SNEGSKA (reference sequence). Trimming took off 3 bases at V and 4 bases at J, with 12 bases between the two ends. CDR3 DNA sequence: TGCAGTGCTAGTGGCAACCTGGGCACTGAAGCTTTCTTT. Translation gives CSASGNLGTEAFF.

The sample holds many counts of this clonotype. The rearrangement uses TRBV9 and TRBJ2-3; no reliable D call. Germline V gene sequence: CDR1 SGDLS, CDR2 YYNGEE. Trimming cost V 0 bases and J 0 bases, with 5 bases left between them. The CDR3 loop spans 14 amino acids. CDR3 in amino acids: CASSVDLSTDTQYF. CDR3 in DNA: TGTGCCAGCAGCGTAGACCTTAGCACAGATACGCAGTATTTT.

CDR3: CASSLKGLPSTDTQYF. The DNA of the CDR3 is TGTGCCAGCAGCTTAAAGGGACTACCAAGCACAGATACGCAGTATTTT. The chain combines TRBV7-6 with TRBJ2-3; 7 nucleotides align to TRBD2. CDR1 is SGHVS and CDR2 is FNYEAQ in the germline V gene. The CDR3 is 16 amino acids. Germline trimming cut 2 bases from V and 0 bases from J; bases unmatched to any gene: 5.

With respect to this clonotype: Possible read error: a much larger clone is one base away. The chain joins TRBV20-1 to TRBJ2-1; 9 bases are shared with TRBD2. CDR1 DFQATT and CDR2 SNEGSKA come from the germline V gene (reference sequence). CDR3 length: 12 amino acids. Germline trimming cut 6 bases from V and 13 bases from J; bases unmatched to any gene: 10. The CDR3 coding sequence is TGCAGTGCCGGGACTAGCAGTCAGACCCAGTTCTTC. Translated, it gives CSAGTSSQTQFF.

This chain uses TRBV20-1 with TRBJ2-4; TRBD1 agrees at 8 bases. Trimming removed 3 bases from V and 6 bases from J; junction bases left unmatched: 4. CDR3 size: 13 residues. Germline CDR1 reads DFQATT; CDR2 reads SNEGSKA (reference sequence). In DNA form, the CDR3 reads TGCAGTGCTAGGGCCGGGACAGGAAACATTCAGTACTTC. Translation gives CSARAGTGNIQYF.

The chain links TRBV5-4 to TRBJ1-2; 11 bases are shared with TRBD1. The germline gives CDR1 SGHNT, CDR2 YYREEE (reference sequence). Unmatched junction bases numbered 7, after V lost 5 bases and J lost 4 bases. The CDR3 consists of 15 residues. CDR3: CASRPTGTGGYGYTF. CDR3 sequence (DNA): TGTGCCAGCAGACCCACCGGGACAGGGGGCTATGGCTACACCTTC.

V usage is TRBV9 and J usage is TRBJ2-1, with TRBD1 identical over 7 bases. This CDR3 is built from 14 residues. Germline assignment: CDR1 SGDLS and CDR2 YYNGEE. After removal of 3 bases from V and 9 bases from J, the junction contained 9 bases not matched to a gene. The CDR3 here is CASSARRQGSEQFF. CDR3 bases: TGTGCCAGCAGCGCAAGAAGACAGGGAAGTGAGCAGTTCTTC.

This clonotype showed up just a few times. The chain couples TRBV5-6 to TRBJ1-6; 7 bases match TRBD1. In germline, CDR1 is SGHDT, CDR2 YYEEEE. The CDR3 is made up of 19 amino acids. V trimming: 4 bases; J trimming: 3 bases; junction bases outside the gene matches: 16. CDR3 region: CASSPPGQELSHYNSPLHF. CDR3 in DNA: TGTGCCAGCAGCCCTCCCGGACAGGAGCTGAGCCACTATAATTCACCCCTCCACTTT.

This clonotype occurred a few times. V is TRBV4-3 and J is TRBJ1-2; D perhaps matches TRBD1 (5 bases). Germline V gene lookup returns CDR1 LGHNA and CDR2 YSLEER. The V end lost 3 bases, the J end lost 5 bases, and 13 bases lay between the germline ends. The CDR3 covers 14 residues. CDR3 sequence: CASSQGGQYYGYTF. DNA for the CDR3: TGCGCCAGCAGCCAGGGGGGTCAGTATTATGGCTACACCTTC.

This clonotype turned up a few times. The chain has TRBV27 and TRBJ1-5; no definite D call. The CDR3 is made up of 13 amino acids. The V end was cut by 2 bases, the J end by 7 bases, with 9 bases between. Germline values: CDR1 MNHEY, CDR2 SMNVEV (reference sequence). The CDR3 protein is CASSLMASQPQHF. The CDR3 nucleotides read TGTGCCAGCAGTTTAATGGCGTCCCAGCCCCAGCATTTT.

The chain carries TRBV11-2 and TRBJ1-4; 8 bases are shared with TRBD1. This CDR3 contains 15 residues. Germline V gives CDR1 SGHAT, CDR2 FQNNGV. Trimming took 4 bases from V and 8 from J; bases not matched to a gene: 9. The CDR3 nucleotides read TGTGCCAGCAGCTCCATAGGACAGGGTAGCGAAAAACTGTTTTTT. It translates to CASSSIGQGSEKLFF.

The J gene is TRBJ2-3, the V gene TRBV7-2, with D perhaps matching TRBD2 (6 bases). Germline loops: CDR1 SGHTA, CDR2 FQGNSA. V lost 6 bases and J 2 bases, leaving 18 bases between the germline ends. CDR3 length: 16 amino acids. CDR3 protein: CASSPRFVAATDTQYF. As DNA, the CDR3 is TGTGCCAGCAGTCCACGGTTTGTAGCGGCCACAGATACGCAGTATTTT.

This clonotype has more than one count but fewer than ten. The chain has TRBV27 and TRBJ1-6; D call uncertain. The CDR3 has 14 amino acids. Deletions cut 2 bases from V and 10 bases from J, with 12 bases between. Germline V gene lookup returns CDR1 MNHEY and CDR2 SMNVEV (reference sequence). The CDR3 DNA follows: TGTGCCAGCAGTTTAAGGGAACCTGGGTCACCCCTCCACTTT. Protein sequence: CASSLREPGSPLHF.

The rearrangement uses TRBV5-1 and TRBJ1-1; D ambiguous. CDR3 length: 13 residues. In germline, CDR1 is SGHRS, CDR2 YFSETQ. V gave up 3 bases and J gave up 7 bases, with 13 bases separating them. CDR3 bases: TGCGCCAGCAGCTCCCGGTCGGTCAGTGAAGCTTTCTTT. Translation: CASSSRSVSEAFF.